This T cell receptor beta chain appears in the sequencing data of a study of cytomegalovirus exposure and HLA in healthy donors. The PCR ran on 60 Vbeta and 13 Jbeta primers. Only in-frame clones appear in the TCRdb table, and some are missing; sequencing was by immunoSEQ multiplex PCR. The data show some 160,000 clones, with less than 80% seen just once and under 0.9% held by the top ten. General study findings and limits: Productive rates of about 90% or about 30% were seen for most TCR beta V segments in an earlier analysis. Roughly uniform sequencing depth across donors was assumed, possibly incorrectly.

This CDR3 region has 15 residues. Germline CDR1 SEHNR, CDR2 FQNEAQ (reference sequence). The V gene end was trimmed by 2 bases and the J gene end by 3 bases; junction bases not matched to a gene: 2. Donors sampled were nominally healthy, though unrecorded immune exposures were likely. Regarding this clone: Its antigen remains unknown.

The TCR was taken from a middle-aged woman in good health and CMV-seronegative. Sequenced: PBMCs. This chain connects TRBV7-9 to TRBJ2-3; 10 nucleotides match TRBD1. DNA for the CDR3: TGTGCCAGCAGCTTAACGGGACAGGGGACAGATACGCAGTATTTT. This translates into CASSLTGQGTDTQYF.